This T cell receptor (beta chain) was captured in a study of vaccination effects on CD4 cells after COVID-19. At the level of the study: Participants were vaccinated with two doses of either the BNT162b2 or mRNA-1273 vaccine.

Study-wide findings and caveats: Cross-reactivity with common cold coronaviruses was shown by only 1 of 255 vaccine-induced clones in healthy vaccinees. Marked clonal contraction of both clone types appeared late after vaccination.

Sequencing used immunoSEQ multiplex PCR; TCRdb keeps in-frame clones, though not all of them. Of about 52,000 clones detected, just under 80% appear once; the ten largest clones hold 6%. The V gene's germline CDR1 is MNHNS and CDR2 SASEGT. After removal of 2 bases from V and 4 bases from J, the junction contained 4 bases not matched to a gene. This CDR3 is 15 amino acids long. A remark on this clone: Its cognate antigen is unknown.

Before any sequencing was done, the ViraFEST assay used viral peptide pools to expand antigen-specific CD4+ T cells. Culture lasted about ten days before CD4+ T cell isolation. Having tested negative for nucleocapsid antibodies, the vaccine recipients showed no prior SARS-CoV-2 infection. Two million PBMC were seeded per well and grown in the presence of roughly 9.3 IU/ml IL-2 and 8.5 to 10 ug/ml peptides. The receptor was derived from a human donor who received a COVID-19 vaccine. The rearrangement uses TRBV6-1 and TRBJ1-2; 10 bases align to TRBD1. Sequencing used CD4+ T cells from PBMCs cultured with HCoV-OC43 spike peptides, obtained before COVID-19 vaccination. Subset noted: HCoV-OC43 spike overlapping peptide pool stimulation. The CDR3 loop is CASSEYWTGGYGYTF. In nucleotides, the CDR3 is TGTGCCAGCAGTGAATATTGGACAGGGGGCTATGGCTACACCTTC.